The clone carrying this T cell receptor beta chain was counted a few times. Unique molecular identifiers (one per individual cDNA molecule) were attached. Each CDR3 protein gets one entry after TCRdb re-called the 5' RACE reads with MiXCR. The repertoire holds around 80,000 distinct CDR3 sequences, with 13% as singletons. This CDR3 comprises 14 residues. The V end was cut by 0 bases, the J end by 4 bases, with 9 bases between. Germline V gives CDR1 ENHRY, CDR2 SYGVKD. The data are from a study of early T cells in non-severe SARS-CoV-2 infection. Source material: whole blood. This sequence was found in an adult who was a healthcare worker with PCR-confirmed SARS-CoV-2 infection or an uninfected control (not recorded which). The chain uses TRBV10-3 and TRBJ1-2; no clear D gene. CDR3 in amino acids: CAISESIGPYGYTF. CDR3 nucleotide sequence: TGTGCCATCAGTGAGTCGATCGGTCCCTATGGCTACACCTTC.